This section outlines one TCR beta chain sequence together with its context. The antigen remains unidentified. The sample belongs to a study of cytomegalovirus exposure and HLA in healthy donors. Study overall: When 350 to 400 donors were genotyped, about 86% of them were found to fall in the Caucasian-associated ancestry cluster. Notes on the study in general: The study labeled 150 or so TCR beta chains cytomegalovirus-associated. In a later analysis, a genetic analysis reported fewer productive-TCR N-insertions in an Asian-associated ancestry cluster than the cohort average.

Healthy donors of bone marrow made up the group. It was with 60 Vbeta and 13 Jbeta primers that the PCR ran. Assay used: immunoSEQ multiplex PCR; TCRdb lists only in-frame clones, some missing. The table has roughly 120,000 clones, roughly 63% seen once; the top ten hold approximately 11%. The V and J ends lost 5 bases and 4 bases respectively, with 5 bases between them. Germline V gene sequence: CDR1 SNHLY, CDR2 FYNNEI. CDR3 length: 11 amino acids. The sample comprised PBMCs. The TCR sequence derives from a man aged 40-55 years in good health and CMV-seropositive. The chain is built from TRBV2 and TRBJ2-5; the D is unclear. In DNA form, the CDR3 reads TGTGCCAGCAGTCGAGGAGAGACCCAGTACTTC. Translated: CASSRGETQYF.